This paragraph covers one T cell receptor (beta chain) sequence. V was shortened by 6 bases and J by 3 bases, with 16 bases between the two germline ends. Germline CDR1 reads SGHKS; CDR2 reads YYEKEE (reference sequence). CDR3 length: 14 amino acids. The sample is drawn from a study of technical replicates of blood from a few donors. The repertoire was sequenced with immunoSEQ multiplex PCR; TCRdb's copy has only in-frame clones and lacks some. The sample has 76,000 or so clones; 90% to 95% are singletons. Sequenced input: T cells isolated from PBMCs. This TCR was recovered from a human donor in good health. This chain connects TRBV5-5 to TRBJ2-7; D unresolved. The CDR3 here is CASTTSGQGYEQYF. DNA for the CDR3: TGTGCCAGCACGACCTCAGGCCAAGGCTACGAGCAGTACTTC.